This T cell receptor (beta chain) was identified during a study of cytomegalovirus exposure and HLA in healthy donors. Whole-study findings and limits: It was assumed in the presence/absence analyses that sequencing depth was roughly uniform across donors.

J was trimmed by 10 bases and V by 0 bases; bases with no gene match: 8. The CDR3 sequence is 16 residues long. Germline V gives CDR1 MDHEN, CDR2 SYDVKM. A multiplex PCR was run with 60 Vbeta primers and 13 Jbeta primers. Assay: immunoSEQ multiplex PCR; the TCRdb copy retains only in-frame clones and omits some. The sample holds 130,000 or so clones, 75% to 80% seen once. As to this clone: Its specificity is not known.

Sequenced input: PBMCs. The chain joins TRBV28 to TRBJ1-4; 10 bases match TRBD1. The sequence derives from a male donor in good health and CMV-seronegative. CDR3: CASSLWTGTGDGKLFF. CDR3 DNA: TGTGCCAGCAGTTTATGGACCGGGACAGGGGATGGAAAACTGTTTTTT.